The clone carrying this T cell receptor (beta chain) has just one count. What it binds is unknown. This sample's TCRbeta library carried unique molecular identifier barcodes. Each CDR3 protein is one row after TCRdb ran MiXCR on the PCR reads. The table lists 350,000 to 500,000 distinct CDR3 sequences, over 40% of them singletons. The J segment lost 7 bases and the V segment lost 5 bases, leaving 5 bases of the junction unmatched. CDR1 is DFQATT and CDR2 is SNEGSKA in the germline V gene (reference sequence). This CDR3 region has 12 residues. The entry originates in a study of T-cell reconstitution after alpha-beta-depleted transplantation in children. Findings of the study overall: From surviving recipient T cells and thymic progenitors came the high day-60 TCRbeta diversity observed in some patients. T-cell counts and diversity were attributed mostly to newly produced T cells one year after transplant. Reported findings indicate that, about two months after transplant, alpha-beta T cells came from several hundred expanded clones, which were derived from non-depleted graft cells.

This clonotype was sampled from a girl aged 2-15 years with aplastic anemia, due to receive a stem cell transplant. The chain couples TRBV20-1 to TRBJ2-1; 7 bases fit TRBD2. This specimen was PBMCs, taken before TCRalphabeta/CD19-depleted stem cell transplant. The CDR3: CSAGAGPNEQFF. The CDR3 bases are TGCAGTGCTGGAGCGGGGCCAAATGAGCAGTTCTTC.